This TCR beta chain stems from a study of blood T cell repertoires in COVID-19. The ends were cut back, 1 base at V and 4 bases at J, with 12 bases in the middle. CDR1 MGHDK and CDR2 SYGVNS come from the germline V gene. This CDR3 has 15 residues. Repertoires were generated with immunoSEQ multiplex PCR, while TCRdb's copy carries only in-frame clones and drops some. The table includes some 250,000 clones, approximately 86% detected once. The J gene is TRBJ2-3, the V gene TRBV25-1; D might be TRBD2 (5 bases). The receptor comes from a woman aged 25 to 39 who had recovered from COVID-19. Sequencing used peripheral blood. The CDR3 here is CASSESSRRADTQYF. CDR3 nucleotide sequence: TGTGCCAGCAGTGAATCTAGCAGAAGGGCAGATACGCAGTATTTT.